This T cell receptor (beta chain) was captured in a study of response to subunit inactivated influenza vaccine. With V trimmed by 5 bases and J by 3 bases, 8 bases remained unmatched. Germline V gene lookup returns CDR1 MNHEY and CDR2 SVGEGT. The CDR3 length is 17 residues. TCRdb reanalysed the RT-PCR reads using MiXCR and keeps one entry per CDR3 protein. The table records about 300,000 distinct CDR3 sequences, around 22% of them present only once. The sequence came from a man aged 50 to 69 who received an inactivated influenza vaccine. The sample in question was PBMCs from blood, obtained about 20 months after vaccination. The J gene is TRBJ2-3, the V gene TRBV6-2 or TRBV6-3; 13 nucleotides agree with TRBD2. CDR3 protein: CASSPGSTSGGTDTQYF. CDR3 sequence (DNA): TGTGCCAGCAGTCCAGGTTCGACTAGCGGGGGGACAGATACGCAGTATTTT.